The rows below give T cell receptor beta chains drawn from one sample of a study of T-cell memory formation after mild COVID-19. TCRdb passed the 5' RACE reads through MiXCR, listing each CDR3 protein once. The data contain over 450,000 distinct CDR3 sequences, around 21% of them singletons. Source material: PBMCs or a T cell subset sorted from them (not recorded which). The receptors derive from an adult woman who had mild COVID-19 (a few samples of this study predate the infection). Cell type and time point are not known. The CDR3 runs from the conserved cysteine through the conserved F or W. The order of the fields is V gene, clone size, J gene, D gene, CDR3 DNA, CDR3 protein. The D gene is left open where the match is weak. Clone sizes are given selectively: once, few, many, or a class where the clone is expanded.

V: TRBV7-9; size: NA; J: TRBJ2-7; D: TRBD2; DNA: TGTGCCAGCAGCGGTGGGGCGGGAGAACCCTACGAGCAGTACTTC; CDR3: CASSGGAGEPYEQYF
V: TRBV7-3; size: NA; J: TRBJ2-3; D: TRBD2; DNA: TGTGCCAGCAGCCCGCGGACTAGCGGGAGACCTGATACGCAGTATTTT; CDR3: CASSPRTSGRPDTQYF
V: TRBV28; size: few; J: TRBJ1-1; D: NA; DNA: TGTGGGTGCCGGGTGAACACTGAAGCTTTCTTT; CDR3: CGCRVNTEAFF
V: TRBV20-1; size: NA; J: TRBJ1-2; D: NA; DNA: TGCAGTGCTAGTTCTGGTTTGAACTATGGCTACACCTTC; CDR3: CSASSGLNYGYTF
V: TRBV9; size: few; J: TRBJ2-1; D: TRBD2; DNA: TGTGCCAGCAGCGTAACGCTAGCGGGAGGGCCGATCTACAATGAGCAGTTCTTC; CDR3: CASSVTLAGGPIYNEQFF
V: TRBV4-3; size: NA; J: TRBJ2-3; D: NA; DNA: TGCGCCAGCGGAACAATAGGGACAGATACGCAGTATTTT; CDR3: CASGTIGTDTQYF
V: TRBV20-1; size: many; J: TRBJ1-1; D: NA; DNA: TGCAGTGCTGACGGACTGGACACTGAAGCTTTCTTT; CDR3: CSADGLDTEAFF
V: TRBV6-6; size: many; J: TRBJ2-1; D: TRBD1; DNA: TGTGCCAGCAGACTCCGACAGGGGGGACGGGACAATGAGCAGTTCTTC; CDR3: CASRLRQGGRDNEQFF
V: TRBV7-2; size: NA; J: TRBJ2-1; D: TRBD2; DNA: TGTGCCAGCAGCCGGGGGAGGGGATCCTACAATGAGCAGTTCTTC; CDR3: CASSRGRGSYNEQFF
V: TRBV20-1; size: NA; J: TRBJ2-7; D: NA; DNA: TGCAGTGCTAGAGACCCCAAGGGAAAAGAGCAGTACTTC; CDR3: CSARDPKGKEQYF
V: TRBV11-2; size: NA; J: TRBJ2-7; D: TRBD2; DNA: TGTGCCAGCAGCTTTGAAGCGGGAGGGTTCTACGAGCAGTACTTC; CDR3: CASSFEAGGFYEQYF
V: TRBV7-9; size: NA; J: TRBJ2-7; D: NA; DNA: TGTGCCAGCAGCTTAGAGTCTAGAGGGAGTTACGAGCAGTACTTC; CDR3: CASSLESRGSYEQYF
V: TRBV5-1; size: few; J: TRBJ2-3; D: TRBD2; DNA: TGCGCCAGCAGCCCCGACCTAGCGGGAAGCACAGATACGCAGTATTTT; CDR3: CASSPDLAGSTDTQYF
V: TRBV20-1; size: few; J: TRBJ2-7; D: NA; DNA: TGCAGTGCTAAGGACAGTGGTACGTACGAGCAGTACTTC; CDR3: CSAKDSGTYEQYF
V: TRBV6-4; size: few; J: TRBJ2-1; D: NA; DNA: TGTGCCAGCAGTGACAGCCAGGAGATAGATGAGCAGTTCTTC; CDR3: CASSDSQEIDEQFF
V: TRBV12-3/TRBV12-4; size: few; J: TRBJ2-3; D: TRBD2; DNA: TGTGCCAGCAGTTCCGCCCCGCGGGGGGCCCGGGATACGCAGTATTTT; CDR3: CASSSAPRGARDTQYF
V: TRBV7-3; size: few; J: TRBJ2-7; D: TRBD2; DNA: TGTGCCAGCAGCTTCGGACTTAGCGGGGACGAGCAGTACTTC; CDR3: CASSFGLSGDEQYF
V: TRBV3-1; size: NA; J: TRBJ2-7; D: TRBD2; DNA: TGTGCCAGCAGCCAGGGAGGGAGGGTGTACGAGCAGTACTTC; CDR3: CASSQGGRVYEQYF
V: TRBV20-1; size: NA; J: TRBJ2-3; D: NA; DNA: TGCAGTGCAGGCCTGGCAGGGTCAAATACGCAGTATTTT; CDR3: CSAGLAGSNTQYF
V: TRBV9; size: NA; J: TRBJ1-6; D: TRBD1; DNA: TGTGCCAGCAGCTCACAGACAGGGAATTCACCCCTCCACTTT; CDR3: CASSSQTGNSPLHF
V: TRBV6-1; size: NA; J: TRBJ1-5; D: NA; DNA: TGTGCCAGCAGTGGAAGTGGGACATTCGCCAATCAGCCCCAGCATTTT; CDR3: CASSGSGTFANQPQHF
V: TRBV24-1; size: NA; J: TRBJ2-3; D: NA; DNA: TGTGCCACCAGTGAGGGGTATACGCAGTATTTT; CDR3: CATSEGYTQYF
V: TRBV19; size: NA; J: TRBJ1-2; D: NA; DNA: TGTGCCAGTAGTCCCCAGAATAACTATGGCTACACCTTC; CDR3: CASSPQNNYGYTF
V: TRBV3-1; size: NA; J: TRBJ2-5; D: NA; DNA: TGTGCCAGCAGCCCCCTCCTGGGTCAAGAGACCCAGTACTTC; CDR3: CASSPLLGQETQYF
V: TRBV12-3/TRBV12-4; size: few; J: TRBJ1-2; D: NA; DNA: TGTGCCAGCAGTTTTATCTTGGGTCGAGGGGAAGGCTACACCTTC; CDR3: CASSFILGRGEGYTF
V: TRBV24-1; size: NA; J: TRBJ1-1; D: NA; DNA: TGTGCCACCAGTGATCGCAAGGGGAACACTGAAGCTTTCTTT; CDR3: CATSDRKGNTEAFF
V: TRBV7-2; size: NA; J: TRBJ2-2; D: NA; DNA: TGTGCCAGCAGCCCCTCGGGGCCGGTGAACACCGGGGAGCTGTTTTTT; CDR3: CASSPSGPVNTGELFF
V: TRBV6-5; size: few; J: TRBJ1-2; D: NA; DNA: TGTGCCAGCAGCCCTAACGGGGCGGCTAACTATGGCTACACCTTC; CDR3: CASSPNGAANYGYTF
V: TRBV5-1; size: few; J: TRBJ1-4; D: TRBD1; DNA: TGCGCCAGCAGCTTACGACTAATACAGGGGCCTAATGAAAAACTGTTTTTT; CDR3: CASSLRLIQGPNEKLFF
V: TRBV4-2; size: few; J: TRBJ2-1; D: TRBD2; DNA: TGTGCCAGTAAGACTAGCGGGAACAATGAGCAGTTCTTC; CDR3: CASKTSGNNEQFF
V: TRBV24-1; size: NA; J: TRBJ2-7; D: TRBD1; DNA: TGTGCCACCAGTGATTTGTACAGGGGGAACGAGCAGTACTTC; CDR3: CATSDLYRGNEQYF
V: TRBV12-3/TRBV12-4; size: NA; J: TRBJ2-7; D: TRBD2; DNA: TGTGCCAGCAGATACCGGACTAGCGGGAGGGCGTCCGAGCAGTACTTC; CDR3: CASRYRTSGRASEQYF
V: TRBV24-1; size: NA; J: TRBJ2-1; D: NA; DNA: TGTGCCACCTCCACTGCAGGCCCTAGCTCCTACAATGAGCAGTTCTTC; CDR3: CATSTAGPSSYNEQFF
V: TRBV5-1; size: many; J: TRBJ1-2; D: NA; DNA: TGTGCCAGCAGCTCGGACAGCAACTATGGCTACACCTTC; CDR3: CASSSDSNYGYTF
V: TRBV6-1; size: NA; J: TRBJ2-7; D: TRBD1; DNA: TGTGCCAGCAGTGTCCGGGACAGGGGTCTCTACGAGCAGTACTTC; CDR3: CASSVRDRGLYEQYF
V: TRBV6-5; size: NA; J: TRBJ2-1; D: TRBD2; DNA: TGTGCCAGCAGTTACTCGAGCGGGGCAGACGAGCTGTTCTTC; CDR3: CASSYSSGADELFF
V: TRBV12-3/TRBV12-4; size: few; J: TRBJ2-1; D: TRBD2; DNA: TGTGCCAGCATTCGGACTAGCGGCCACAATGAGCAGTTCTTC; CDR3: CASIRTSGHNEQFF
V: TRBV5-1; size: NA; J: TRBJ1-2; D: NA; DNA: TGCGCCAGCAGTCCGTTGCAGGGTGGCTACACCTTC; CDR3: CASSPLQGGYTF
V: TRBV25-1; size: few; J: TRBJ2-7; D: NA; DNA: TGTGCCAGCAGTGAATACAGGGTTAAGGGTTACGAGCAGTACTTC; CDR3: CASSEYRVKGYEQYF
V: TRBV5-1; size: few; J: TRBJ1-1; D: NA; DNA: TGCGCCAGCAGCTTGGCGTCGGGGATGGGGACTGAAGCTTTCTTT; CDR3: CASSLASGMGTEAFF
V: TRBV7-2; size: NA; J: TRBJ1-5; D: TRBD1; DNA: TGTGCCAGCAGCATCGACAGGGAAGGGACCTTTTGGAATCAGCCCCAGCATTTT; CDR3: CASSIDREGTFWNQPQHF
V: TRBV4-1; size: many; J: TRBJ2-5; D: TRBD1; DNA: TGCGCCAGCAGCCGCTCCGGGACAGGGGCCTTCCAAGAGACCCAGTACTTC; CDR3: CASSRSGTGAFQETQYF
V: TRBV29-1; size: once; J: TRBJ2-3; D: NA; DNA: TGCAGCGTTCAGGGGCCCGCGGACTCTAGCACAGATACGCAGTATTTT; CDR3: CSVQGPADSSTDTQYF
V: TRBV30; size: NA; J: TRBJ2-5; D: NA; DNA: TGTGCCTGGAGTAAGGCAGGAGACCTGCTTCGTCTCCAAGAGACCCAGTACTTC; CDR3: CAWSKAGDLLRLQETQYF
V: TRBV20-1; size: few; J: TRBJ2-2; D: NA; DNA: TGCAGTGCCCGCCCCGGCGCGCTAGCGAACACCGGGGAGCTGTTTTTT; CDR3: CSARPGALANTGELFF
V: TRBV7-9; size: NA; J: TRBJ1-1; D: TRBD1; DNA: TGTGCCAGCAGAACGACAGGGCGGAACACTGAAGCTTTCTTT; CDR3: CASRTTGRNTEAFF
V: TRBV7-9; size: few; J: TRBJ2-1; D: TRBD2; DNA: TGTGCCAGCAGTTGGACTAGCGGGGGGAGCCTACACGGCCATGAGCAGTTCTTC; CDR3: CASSWTSGGSLHGHEQFF
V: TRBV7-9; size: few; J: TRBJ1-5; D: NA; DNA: TGTGCCAGCAGCTTAGGAGTAAGAGGTAGCAATCAGCCCCAGCATTTT; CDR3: CASSLGVRGSNQPQHF
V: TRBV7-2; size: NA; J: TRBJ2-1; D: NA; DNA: TGTGCCAGCAGTTCCCAGGGAGCCCTCTACAATGAGCAGTTCTTC; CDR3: CASSSQGALYNEQFF
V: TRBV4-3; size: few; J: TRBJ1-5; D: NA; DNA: TGCGCCAGCAGCCAAGATCCGGGTGCGGGGCAGCCCCAGCATTTT; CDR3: CASSQDPGAGQPQHF
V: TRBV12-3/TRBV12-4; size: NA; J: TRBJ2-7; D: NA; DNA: TGTGCCAGCAGCCGTTCCGGGCCCACCTACGAGCAGTACTTC; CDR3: CASSRSGPTYEQYF
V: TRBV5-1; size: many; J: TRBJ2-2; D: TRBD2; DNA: TGCGCCAGCAGCTTGGATGTTGCGGGGGGTTCCGGGGAGCTGTTTTTT; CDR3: CASSLDVAGGSGELFF
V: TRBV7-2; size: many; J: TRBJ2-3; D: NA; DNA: TGTGCCAGCAGCTTAATGTTGGCAGATACGCAGTATTTT; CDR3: CASSLMLADTQYF
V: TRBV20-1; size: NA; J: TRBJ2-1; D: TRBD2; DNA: TGCAGTGCTCAACGGGGAAGCGGGAGATCCTACAATGAGCAGTTCTTC; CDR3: CSAQRGSGRSYNEQFF
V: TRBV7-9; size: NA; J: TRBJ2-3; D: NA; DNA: TGTGCCAGCAGCTCGACCCGATATACGCAGTATTTT; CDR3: CASSSTRYTQYF
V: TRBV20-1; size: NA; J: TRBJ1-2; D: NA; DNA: TGCAGTGCTAGAGAGTACACACACCCCTTC; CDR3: CSAREYTHPF
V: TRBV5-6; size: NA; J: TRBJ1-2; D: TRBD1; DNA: TGTGCCAGCAGCGTACACCGGGACAGGTGGGAATCGGGAACCTTC; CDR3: CASSVHRDRWESGTF
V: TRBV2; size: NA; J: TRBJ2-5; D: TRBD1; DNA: TGTGCCAGCAGGGGACAGGGGGCGCGTGGGGAGACCCAGTACTTC; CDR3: CASRGQGARGETQYF
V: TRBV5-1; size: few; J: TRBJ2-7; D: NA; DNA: TGCGCCAGCAGCTACAGACAGGAAACCTACGAGCAGTACTTC; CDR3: CASSYRQETYEQYF
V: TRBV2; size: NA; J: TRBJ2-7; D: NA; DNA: TGTGCCAGCAGTCGGGAGCTCTCACCCTCCTACGAGCAGTACTTC; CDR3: CASSRELSPSYEQYF